This T cell receptor beta chain was identified during a study of blood T cell repertoires in COVID-19. Across the study: Specimens from acute and convalescent COVID-19 originated in the United States, Italy and Spain.

Clones were read by immunoSEQ multiplex PCR, and TCRdb kept only the in-frame ones, dropping some. The table lists about 260,000 clones, over 75% of them singletons. A note on this clone: At one end the junction does not follow the germline gene, possibly because of a read error.

Everyone who took part was roughly 18 to 89 years old, and they came from 20 to 25 US areas. Cohorts were assigned according to the clinical history that participants reported. During the 2 weeks before they entered the study, exposed participants had met someone with a PCR-confirmed or clinician-diagnosed COVID-19 case. The germline V gene has CDR1 SGHRS and CDR2 YFSETQ. The CDR3 extends over 16 amino acids. This TCR came from a woman aged 40 to 50 who had been exposed to COVID-19. The J gene is TRBJ2-1, the V gene TRBV5-1; 12 nucleotides agree with TRBD2. Sequences were obtained from PBMCs or T cells enriched from blood (not recorded which). The DNA of the CDR3 is TGTGCCAGCAGCGATTTAACTAGCGGGAGGACGAATGAGCAGTTCTTC. Protein product: CASSDLTSGRTNEQFF.